These 15 T cell receptor beta chains came from one sample sequenced in a study of blood T cell repertoires in COVID-19. Sequenced by immunoSEQ multiplex PCR; TCRdb stores in-frame clones only, minus some. The sample has approximately 300,000 clones; roughly nine tenths are singletons. Material for sequencing was peripheral blood. The receptors originated from a man between 18 and 29 years old who had recovered from COVID-19.

V usage is TRBV10-3 and J usage is TRBJ2-1; 12 nucleotides line up with TRBD2. Trimming at V came to 3 bases and at J to 10 bases, leaving 13 bases not matched to a gene. This CDR3 spans 17 amino acids. Germline assignment: CDR1 ENHRY and CDR2 SYGVKD. The CDR3, as DNA: TGTGCCATCAGTGATTTGGGCGTGACTAGCGGGAGTTGGGAGCAGTTCTTC. Its protein product is CAISDLGVTSGSWEQFF.

The CDR3 region is CASSPITGSYEQYF. The CDR3 DNA follows: TGTGCCAGCAGTCCGATTACAGGCTCCTACGAGCAGTACTTC. This chain connects TRBV27 to TRBJ2-7; TRBD1 is a possible D gene (5 bases). V was trimmed by 5 bases and J by 0 bases, leaving 11 bases between them. This CDR3 comprises 14 residues. Germline CDR1 MNHEY, CDR2 SMNVEV (reference sequence).

The chain employs TRBV5-3 and TRBJ2-1; 8 nucleotides match TRBD2. TRBV5-3 is marked as an open reading frame, function uncertain. The CDR3 spans 16 residues. J was trimmed by 9 bases and V by 2 bases; bases with no gene match: 13. The CDR3 nucleotides read TGTGCCAGAAGCTTCCTACTAGCGGCCAACCCACGTGAGCAGTTCTTC. Protein sequence: CARSFLLAANPREQFF.

The DNA for the CDR3 is TGTGCCAGCAGCAGTGCAGGGTTACAAAACTATGGCTACACCTTC. This codes for CASSSAGLQNYGYTF. This chain links TRBV5-5 with TRBJ1-2; D perhaps matches TRBD1 (5 bases). The CDR3 loop spans 15 amino acids. Trimming stripped 4 bases from V and 2 bases from J, with 15 bases between. Germline V gene data show CDR1 as SGHKS and CDR2 as YYEKEE (reference sequence).

The V call is TRBV9, the J call TRBJ2-3, with 8 bases fitting TRBD2. This CDR3 is built from 17 residues. With V trimmed by 4 bases and J by 0 bases, 10 bases remained unmatched. Germline V gives CDR1 SGDLS, CDR2 YYNGEE. CDR3 nucleotide sequence: TGTGCCAGCAGCCTTAGTAGCGGGGACTCAAGCACAGATACGCAGTATTTT. Translated, it gives CASSLSSGDSSTDTQYF.

V is TRBV18 and J is TRBJ1-5, with 9 bases fitting TRBD1. V lost 5 bases, J lost 0 bases, and 14 bases stayed unmatched. The CDR3 is 19 amino acids. CDR1 is KGHSH and CDR2 is LQKENI in the germline V gene. CDR3 sequence: CASSSSTGGSIDSNQPQHF. The CDR3 coding sequence is TGTGCCAGCTCATCCTCTACAGGGGGCTCAATAGATAGCAATCAGCCCCAGCATTTT.

V and J are TRBV5-1 and TRBJ2-3; 8 positions agree with TRBD2. The V gene end was trimmed by 4 bases and the J gene end by 4 bases; junction bases not matched to a gene: 11. Germline CDR1 reads SGHRS; CDR2 reads YFSETQ. This CDR3 spans 16 amino acids. The CDR3 DNA is TGCGCCAGCAGCCCTGGGCGGGGGGCTGGCGCAGATACGCAGTATTTT. Amino acid sequence: CASSPGRGAGADTQYF.

V is TRBV11-2 and J is TRBJ2-6; perhaps TRBD1 as D (5 bases). The V end lost 6 bases, the J end lost 2 bases, and 11 bases lay between the germline ends. Germline-derived CDR1 and CDR2 are SGHAT and FQNNGV. This CDR3 comprises 15 residues. CDR3 DNA sequence: TGTGCCAGCAGAAACAGGACGGCTGGGGCCAACGTCCTGACTTTC. This gives the protein CASRNRTAGANVLTF.

This clone has only a few counts. The V call is TRBV7-2, the J call TRBJ2-2; maybe TRBD2 (6 bases). Trimming removed 5 bases from V and 6 bases from J, with 10 bases in between. The CDR3 has 13 amino acids. The V gene's germline CDR1 is SGHTA and CDR2 FQGNSA. The CDR3 reads CASSLTSSGELFF. The DNA for the CDR3 is TGTGCCAGCAGCCTAACTAGCTCCGGGGAGCTGTTTTTT.

The chain carries TRBV5-4 and TRBJ2-7, with 12 bases matching TRBD2. The CDR3 is 17 residues long. V lost 1 base to trimming and J lost 6 bases; unmatched junction nucleotides: 11. Germline V gives CDR1 SGHNT, CDR2 YYREEE (reference sequence). The CDR3 sequence is CASSLLPLAGGPGEQYF. The CDR3 DNA reads TGTGCCAGCAGCTTGTTACCCCTAGCGGGGGGGCCGGGCGAGCAGTACTTC.

The sample holds a few counts of this clone. The rearrangement joins TRBV7-9 to TRBJ2-7; D might be TRBD2 (5 bases). CDR3 size: 15 residues. The V gene lost 3 bases and the J gene lost 0 bases, with 12 bases spanning the gap. Looked up from germline, CDR1 is SEHNR and CDR2 is FQNEAQ (reference sequence). This CDR3 is CASSFIQRGSYEQYF. In nucleotides, the CDR3 is TGTGCCAGCAGCTTCATCCAACGGGGCTCCTACGAGCAGTACTTC. The full variable domain, with the rest looked up from reference TRBV7-9 and TRBJ2-7, is DTGVSQNPRHKITKRGQNVTFRCDPISEHNRLYWYRQTLGQGPEFLTYFQNEAQLEKSRLLSDRFSAERPKGSFSTLEIQRTEQGDSAMYLCASSFIQRGSYEQYFGPGTRLTVT.

The chain employs TRBV3-1 (or the pseudogene TRBV3-2) and TRBJ2-3, with 11 nucleotides matching TRBD2. Germline V gene data show CDR1 as LGHDT and CDR2 as YNNKEL (reference sequence). Trimming removed 1 base from V and 5 bases from J; junction bases left unmatched: 8. The CDR3 is 17 residues long. CDR3 nucleotide sequence: TGTGCCAGCAGCCAAGTCGGGCTAGCGGGGGGACAAGATACGCAGTATTTT. Amino acid sequence: CASSQVGLAGGQDTQYF.

The gene calls are TRBV2 and TRBJ1-2; weak D call: TRBD1 (6 bases). The CDR3 runs 14 residues. Trimming took off 6 bases at V and 7 bases at J, with 18 bases between the two ends. Germline values: CDR1 SNHLY, CDR2 FYNNEI. In DNA form, the CDR3 reads TGTGCCAGCAGGATCGGGGACACGACACCTGGCTACACCTTC. This encodes CASRIGDTTPGYTF.

This chain uses TRBV3-1 (or the pseudogene TRBV3-2) with TRBJ1-5; D is unclear. CDR3 length equals 15 residues. Germline values: CDR1 LGHDT, CDR2 YNNKEL (reference sequence). V was clipped by 4 bases and J by 0 bases, with 10 bases between them. The CDR3 reads CASSPGRNSNQPQHF. In DNA form, the CDR3 reads TGTGCCAGCAGCCCTGGCCGCAATAGCAATCAGCCCCAGCATTTT.

The rearrangement links TRBV18 to TRBJ2-5, with 7 bases matching TRBD1. V shed 2 bases and J 2 bases; nucleotides not matched to a gene: 14. The CDR3 contains 18 residues. Germline V CDR1 and CDR2: KGHSH, LQKENI. In nucleotides, the CDR3 is TGTGCCAGCTCACCAGGCAGGGGGTTAGGGCTCAAACAAGAGACCCAGTACTTC. Protein product: CASSPGRGLGLKQETQYF.